Reported below is one T cell receptor beta chain. The antigen is undetermined. Clones were sequenced by immunoSEQ multiplex PCR, and TCRdb holds only the in-frame ones, with some missing. The table has about 680,000 clones, approximately 74% seen once. These data originate in a study of shared clonotypes between healthy human individuals. At the level of the study: The plates for each donor numbered three CD4 naive, three CD4 memory, two CD8 naive and one CD8 memory.

The study's findings and limits: Sharing across a few donors was seen in roughly 5.2% of naive CD4 clonotypes. A reduction in generation probabilities was seen for non-shared clonotypes relative to those shared by all four donors. Larger estimated richness was generally recorded for naive subsets relative to memory subsets.

Sequencing input: memory CD4+ T cells sorted from blood. Subset in this sample: CD45RA-negative fraction. The sequence was collected from a woman in her 30s in good health.

Here the CDR3 reads CASSSSRSSYNEQFF. The CDR3 region has the DNA TGTGCCAGTAGTTCGTCCCGAAGCTCCTACAATGAGCAGTTCTTC. V gene TRBV19 combines with J gene TRBJ2-1; D is ambiguous. CDR3 length: 15 residues. Germline V gives CDR1 LNHDA, CDR2 SQIVND (reference sequence). V lost 5 bases, J lost 0 bases, and 11 bases lay in between.